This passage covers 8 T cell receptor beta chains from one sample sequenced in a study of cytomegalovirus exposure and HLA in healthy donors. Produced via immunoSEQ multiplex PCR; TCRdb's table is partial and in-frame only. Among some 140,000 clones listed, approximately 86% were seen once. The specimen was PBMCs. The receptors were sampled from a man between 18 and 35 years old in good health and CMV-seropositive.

The CDR3 loop reads CASSQGRGVDTQYF. In DNA, the CDR3 is TGCGCCAGCAGCCAGGGGAGAGGTGTGGATACGCAGTATTTT. V usage is TRBV4-3 and J usage is TRBJ2-3, with D possibly TRBD2 on 5 matching bases. The CDR3 extends over 14 amino acids. Germline V gives CDR1 LGHNA, CDR2 YSLEER. V was cut by 3 bases and J by 6 bases, with 13 bases left in between.

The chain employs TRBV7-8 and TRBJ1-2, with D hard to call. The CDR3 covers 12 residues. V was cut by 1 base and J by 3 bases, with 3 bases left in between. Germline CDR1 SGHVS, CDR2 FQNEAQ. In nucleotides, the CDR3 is TGTGCCAGCAGCTTAGGGCACTATGGCTACACCTTC. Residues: CASSLGHYGYTF.

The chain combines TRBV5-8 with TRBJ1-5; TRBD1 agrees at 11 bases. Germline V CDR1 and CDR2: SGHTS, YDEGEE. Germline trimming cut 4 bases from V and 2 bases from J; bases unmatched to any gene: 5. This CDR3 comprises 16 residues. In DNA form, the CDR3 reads TGTGCCAGCAGCCGTGGACAGGGGGCGGGCAATCAGCCCCAGCATTTT. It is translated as CASSRGQGAGNQPQHF.

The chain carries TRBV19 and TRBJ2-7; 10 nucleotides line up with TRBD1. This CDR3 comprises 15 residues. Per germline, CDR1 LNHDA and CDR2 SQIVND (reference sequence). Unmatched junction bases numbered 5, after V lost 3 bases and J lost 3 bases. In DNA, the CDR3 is TGTGCCAGTAGTATTGGGGGGACAGGGGACTACGAGCAGTACTTC. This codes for CASSIGGTGDYEQYF. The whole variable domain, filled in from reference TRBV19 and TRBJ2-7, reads DGGITQSPKYLFRKEGQNVTLSCEQNLNHDAMYWYRQDPGQGLRLIYYSQIVNDFQKGDIAEGYSVSREKKESFPLTVTSAQKNPTAFYLCASSIGGTGDYEQYFGPGTRLTVT.

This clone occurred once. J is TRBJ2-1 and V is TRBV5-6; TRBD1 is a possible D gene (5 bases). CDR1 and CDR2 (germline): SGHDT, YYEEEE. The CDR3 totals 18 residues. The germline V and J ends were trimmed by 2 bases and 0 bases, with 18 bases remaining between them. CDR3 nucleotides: TGTGCCAGCAGCTTCTTATGGGGCGGAAAGAGCTCCTACAATGAGCAGTTCTTC. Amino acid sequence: CASSFLWGGKSSYNEQFF. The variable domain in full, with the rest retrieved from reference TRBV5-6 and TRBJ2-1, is DAGVTQSPTHLIKTRGQQVTLRCSPKSGHDTVSWYQQALGQGPQFIFQYYEEEERQRGNFPDRFSGHQFPNYSSELNVNALLLGDSALYLCASSFLWGGKSSYNEQFFGPGTRLTVL.

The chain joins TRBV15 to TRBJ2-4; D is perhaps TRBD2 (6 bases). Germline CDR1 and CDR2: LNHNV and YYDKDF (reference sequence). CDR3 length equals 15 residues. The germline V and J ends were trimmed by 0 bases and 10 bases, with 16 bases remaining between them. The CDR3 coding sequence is TGTGCCACCAGCAGAGATATTGGAGGGGCCGGGATTCAGTACTTC. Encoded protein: CATSRDIGGAGIQYF.

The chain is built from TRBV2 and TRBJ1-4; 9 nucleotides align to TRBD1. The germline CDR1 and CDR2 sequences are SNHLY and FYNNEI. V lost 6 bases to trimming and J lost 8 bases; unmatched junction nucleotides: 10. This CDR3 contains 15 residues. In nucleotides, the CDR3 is TGTGCCAGCAGAACTACCGGGACAGGGAACGAAAAACTGTTTTTT. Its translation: CASRTTGTGNEKLFF. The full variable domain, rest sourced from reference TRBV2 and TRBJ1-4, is EPEVTQTPSHQVTQMGQEVILRCVPISNHLYFYWYRQILGQKVEFLVSFYNNEISEKSEIFDDQFSVERPDGSNFTLKIRSTKLEDSAMYFCASRTTGTGNEKLFFGSGTQLSVL.

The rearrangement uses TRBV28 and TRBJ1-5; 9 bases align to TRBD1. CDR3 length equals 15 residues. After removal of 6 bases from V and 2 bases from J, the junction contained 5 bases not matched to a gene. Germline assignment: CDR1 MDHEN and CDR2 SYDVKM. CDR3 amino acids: CASRPTGGRNQPQHF. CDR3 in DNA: TGTGCCAGCAGGCCGACAGGGGGGCGCAATCAGCCCCAGCATTTT.